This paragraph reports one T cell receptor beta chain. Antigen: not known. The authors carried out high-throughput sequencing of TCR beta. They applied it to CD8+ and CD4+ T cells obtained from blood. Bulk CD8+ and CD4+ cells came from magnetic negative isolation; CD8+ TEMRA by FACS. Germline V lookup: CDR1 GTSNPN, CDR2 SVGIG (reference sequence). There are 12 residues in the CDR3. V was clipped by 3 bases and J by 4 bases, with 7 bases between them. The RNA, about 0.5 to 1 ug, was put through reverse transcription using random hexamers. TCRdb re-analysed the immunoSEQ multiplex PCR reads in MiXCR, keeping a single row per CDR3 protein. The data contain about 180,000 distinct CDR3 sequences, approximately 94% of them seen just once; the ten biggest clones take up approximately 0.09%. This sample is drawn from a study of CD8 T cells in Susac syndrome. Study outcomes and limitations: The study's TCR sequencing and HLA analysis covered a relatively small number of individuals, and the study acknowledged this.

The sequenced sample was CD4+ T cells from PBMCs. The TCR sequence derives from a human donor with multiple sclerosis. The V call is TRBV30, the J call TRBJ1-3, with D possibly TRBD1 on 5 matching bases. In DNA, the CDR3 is TGTGCCTGGAGGACAGTAGGAAACACCATATATTTT. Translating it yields CAWRTVGNTIYF.